Each of the 23 T cell receptor beta chains below was sequenced from the same sample in a study of human T cells and chemical hapten exposure. As for time point: pre-sensitization, week 0. The treatment is: therapeutic diphenylcyclopropenone sensitization with weekly scalp DPC. TCRdb used MiXCR to reprocess the RACE reads, holding one entry per CDR3 protein. The sample comprises around 380,000 distinct CDR3 sequences, 5.5% of which are singletons, and about 8.2% rests with the top ten. The sample was whole blood, taken in connection with sensitization to the hapten diphenylcyclopropenone (DPC). The receptors come from a woman under 30 with alopecia areata. Some clones in this sample may be carry-over from other donors' samples.

This clonotype was seen ten or more times. The V gene is TRBV5-1, the J gene TRBJ1-4; D perhaps matches TRBD1 (6 bases). Germline assignment: CDR1 SGHRS and CDR2 YFSETQ. The CDR3 sequence is 16 residues long. Between the trimmed V and J ends, which lost 3 bases and 4 bases, there was a span of 16 bases. The DNA for the CDR3 is TGCGCCAGCAGCTCACCGACAGGCGACTATAATGAAAAACTGTTTTTT. Its translation: CASSSPTGDYNEKLFF.

This clonotype was seen many times. The chain is built from TRBV12-5 and TRBJ2-5; D is unclear. This CDR3 is built from 15 residues. Germline V gene lookup returns CDR1 LGHNT and CDR2 FRNRAP. V was pared by 4 bases and J by 2 bases, with 14 bases between. The CDR3 region is CASGSRGRLQETQYF. CDR3 DNA: TGTGCTAGTGGTTCCCGAGGACGGCTTCAAGAGACCCAGTACTTC.

This clonotype has a count of ten or more. J is TRBJ1-5 and V is TRBV4-3; D is uncertain. The V end was cut by 1 base, the J end by 2 bases, with 24 bases between. CDR3 size: 20 residues. Germline CDR1 and CDR2: LGHNA and YSLEER. CDR3 in amino acids: CASSQALYPKTPYRNQPQHF. The CDR3 bases are TGCGCCAGCAGCCAAGCTTTGTACCCCAAGACCCCGTATCGCAATCAGCCCCAGCATTTT.

The chain couples TRBV28 to TRBJ1-5; 7 bases fit TRBD1. CDR1 and CDR2 from the germline V gene are MDHEN and SYDVKM. The V segment lost 6 bases and the J segment 3 bases; nucleotides outside the gene matches: 5. This CDR3 region has 14 residues. CDR3 region: CASRGDSNNQPQHF. CDR3 DNA sequence: TGTGCCAGCAGGGGGGACAGTAACAATCAGCCCCAGCATTTT.

This clonotype was recorded at least ten times. The V call is TRBV4-3, the J call TRBJ2-6, with TRBD1 identical over 10 bases. After removal of 1 base from V and 0 bases from J, the junction contained 0 bases not matched to a gene. This CDR3 region has 17 residues. From germline, CDR1 is LGHNA and CDR2 YSLEER. The CDR3 DNA is TGCGCCAGCAGCCAAGGGACAGGGGGCTCTGGGGCCAACGTCCTGACTTTC. This gives the protein CASSQGTGGSGANVLTF.

V usage is TRBV12-5 and J usage is TRBJ1-3; D possibly corresponds to TRBD1 (6 bases). V was trimmed by 1 base and J by 0 bases, leaving 13 bases between them. This CDR3 spans 17 amino acids. Germline V CDR1 and CDR2: LGHNT, FRNRAP. The CDR3 protein is CASGLDPDSSSGNTIYF. The CDR3 coding sequence is TGTGCTAGTGGTTTGGACCCGGACAGTAGCTCTGGAAACACCATATATTTT.

This clonotype was found many times. This chain links TRBV6-6 with TRBJ1-1; maybe TRBD1 (6 bases). Trimming removed 5 bases from V and 3 bases from J, with 13 bases in between. This CDR3 has 14 amino acids. Looked up from germline, CDR1 is MNHNY and CDR2 is SVGAGI (reference sequence). The CDR3 region is CASSPQGVDTEAFF. The CDR3 region has the DNA TGTGCCAGCAGTCCACAGGGTGTAGACACTGAAGCTTTCTTT.

The chain is built from TRBV5-4 and TRBJ2-1; D is possibly TRBD1 (6 bases). The length of the CDR3 is 13 residues. Germline V lookup: CDR1 SGHNT, CDR2 YYREEE (reference sequence). V lost 3 bases, J lost 5 bases, and 9 bases lay in between. The CDR3 protein is CASSSSGDNEQFF. CDR3 nucleotide sequence: TGTGCCAGCAGCTCGTCAGGGGACAATGAGCAGTTCTTC.

This clonotype occurred a few times. CDR3 sequence: CASRVTGKGTGELFF. The DNA of the CDR3 is TGTGCCAGCAGGGTTACAGGGAAGGGCACCGGGGAGCTGTTTTTT. This sequence joins TRBV5-8 and TRBJ2-2; D might be TRBD1 (6 bases). This CDR3 has 15 residues. V dropped 5 bases and J dropped 4 bases, with 15 bases sitting between them. The germline V gene encodes CDR1 SGHTS and CDR2 YDEGEE.

The table lists this clonotype with many counts. This chain uses TRBV21-1 with TRBJ2-3; TRBD1 was called by the table and not checked on the DNA. TRBV21-1 constitutes a pseudogene. CDR3 length: 17 amino acids. CDR3: CATCLSAKRLHTDTQYF. CDR3 nucleotide sequence: TGTGCCACCTGTCTGTCCGCGAAGCGGCTCCACACAGATACGCAGTATTTT.

The J gene is TRBJ1-1, the V gene TRBV7-9, with D unresolved. CDR3 length: 12 amino acids. CDR1 and CDR2 from the germline V gene are SEHNR and FQNEAQ (reference sequence). The V gene lost 1 base and the J gene lost 8 bases, with 8 bases spanning the gap. CDR3 sequence: CASSLGREEAFF. The DNA for the CDR3 is TGTGCCAGCAGCTTAGGGCGGGAAGAAGCTTTCTTT.

This clonotype appeared many times. The genes are TRBV9 and TRBJ2-7; D gene ambiguous. V was pared by 3 bases and J by 2 bases, with 15 bases between. This CDR3 spans 15 amino acids. Germline CDR1 and CDR2: SGDLS and YYNGEE. The CDR3 DNA sequence: TGTGCCAGCAGCGCCCAACCCGACCAAACCTACGAGCAGTACTTC. Amino acid sequence: CASSAQPDQTYEQYF.

This clonotype was detected only a few times. V is TRBV12-5 and J is TRBJ1-5; weak D call: TRBD1 (6 bases). The V end lost 4 bases, the J end lost 6 bases, and 7 bases lay between the germline ends. CDR1 is LGHNT and CDR2 is FRNRAP in the germline V gene. This CDR3 has 12 amino acids. Written as DNA, the CDR3 is TGTGCTAGTGGTTCAGGGGTTCAGCCCCAGCATTTT. Its translation: CASGSGVQPQHF.

This clonotype was counted ten times or more. The rearrangement links TRBV29-1 to TRBJ1-1, with TRBD1 matching over 8 bases. The CDR3 spans 15 residues. With V trimmed by 5 bases and J by 0 bases, 8 bases remained unmatched. Germline loops: CDR1 SQVTM, CDR2 ANQGSEA. The CDR3: CSVLGQVMMNTEAFF. The CDR3 DNA reads as TGCAGCGTTCTGGGACAGGTTATGATGAACACTGAAGCTTTCTTT.

This clonotype was seen a few times. The chain carries TRBV7-9 and TRBJ2-2; D gene uncertain. Per the germline V gene, CDR1 is SEHNR and CDR2 is FQNEAQ (reference sequence). V lost 7 bases to trimming and J lost 8 bases, with 8 bases between them. The CDR3 consists of 11 residues. CDR3 coding DNA: TGTGCCAGCACCAAAGAGGGGGAGCTGTTTTTT. It is translated as CASTKEGELFF.

This clonotype occurred many times. The rearrangement uses TRBV29-1 and TRBJ2-2, with D possibly being TRBD2 (6 bases). V lost 8 bases and J lost 9, with 16 bases in between. CDR1 is SQVTM, CDR2 ANQGSEA, per germline. CDR3 length: 12 amino acids. DNA of the CDR3: TGCAGCTTCACCGGGACTCCTTGGGAGCTGTTTTTT. Protein sequence: CSFTGTPWELFF.

There are many counts of this clonotype. The chain couples TRBV3-1 to TRBJ2-3; D is possibly TRBD1 or TRBD2 (5 bases each). Trimming stripped 1 base from V and 4 bases from J, with 6 bases between. Germline V CDR1 and CDR2: LGHDT, YNNKEL (reference sequence). This CDR3 is 13 amino acids long. CDR3 nucleotides: TGTGCCAGCAGCCAAGCGGGGCCAGATACGCAGTATTTT. Its translation: CASSQAGPDTQYF.

The genes are TRBV7-2 and TRBJ2-1; 8 bases are shared with TRBD2. Germline V gene data show CDR1 as SGHTA and CDR2 as FQGNSA. J lost 3 bases, V lost 4 bases, and 2 bases had no gene match. The CDR3 is 14 amino acids. In DNA form, the CDR3 reads TGTGCCAGCAGCTCTAGCGGGTTCTACAATGAGCAGTTCTTC. Amino acid sequence: CASSSSGFYNEQFF.

This clonotype was counted a few times. The chain employs TRBV20-1 and TRBJ1-4; 8 bases are shared with TRBD1. Germline trimming cut 2 bases from V and 2 bases from J; bases unmatched to any gene: 1. The germline gives CDR1 DFQATT, CDR2 SNEGSKA (reference sequence). CDR3 length: 14 residues. Here the CDR3 DNA reads TGCAGTGCTAGACAGGGGGCCACTAATGAAAAACTGTTTTTT. This codes for CSARQGATNEKLFF.

This clonotype was counted many times. The chain links TRBV4-1 to TRBJ2-5; D not certain. Trimming stripped 1 base from V and 5 bases from J, with 8 bases between. The CDR3 has 13 residues. In germline, CDR1 is MGHRA, CDR2 YSYEKL. Here the CDR3 reads CASSQAPPETQYF. CDR3 in DNA: TGCGCCAGCAGCCAAGCACCACCGGAGACCCAGTACTTC.

This clonotype was observed at least ten times. The DNA for the CDR3 is TGCAGCGTTGTGGAACAGAACAATGAGCAGTTCTTC. This gives the protein CSVVEQNNEQFF. The genes are TRBV29-1 and TRBJ2-1; D is ambiguous. V gave up 4 bases and J gave up 5 bases, with 9 bases separating them. The CDR3 totals 12 residues. Germline CDR1 is SQVTM and CDR2 is ANQGSEA.

CDR3 in amino acids: CASSPTTVAEAFF. The CDR3 nucleotides read TGTGCCAGCAGTCCAACGACAGTCGCTGAAGCTTTCTTT. The V gene is TRBV6-5, the J gene TRBJ1-1; possible D gene TRBD1, 5 bases. The CDR3 covers 13 residues. V dropped 5 bases and J dropped 6 bases, with 13 bases sitting between them. Germline values: CDR1 MNHEY, CDR2 SVGAGI.

This clonotype was seen at least ten times. J is TRBJ2-2 and V is TRBV29-1; 8 nucleotides agree with TRBD2. From germline, CDR1 is SQVTM and CDR2 ANQGSEA. This CDR3 region has 12 residues. The junction had 2 bases not matched to a gene; V was cut back by 6 bases and J by 5 bases. The CDR3: CSVGGGTGELFF. CDR3 DNA: TGCAGCGTCGGCGGGGGGACCGGGGAGCTGTTTTTT.